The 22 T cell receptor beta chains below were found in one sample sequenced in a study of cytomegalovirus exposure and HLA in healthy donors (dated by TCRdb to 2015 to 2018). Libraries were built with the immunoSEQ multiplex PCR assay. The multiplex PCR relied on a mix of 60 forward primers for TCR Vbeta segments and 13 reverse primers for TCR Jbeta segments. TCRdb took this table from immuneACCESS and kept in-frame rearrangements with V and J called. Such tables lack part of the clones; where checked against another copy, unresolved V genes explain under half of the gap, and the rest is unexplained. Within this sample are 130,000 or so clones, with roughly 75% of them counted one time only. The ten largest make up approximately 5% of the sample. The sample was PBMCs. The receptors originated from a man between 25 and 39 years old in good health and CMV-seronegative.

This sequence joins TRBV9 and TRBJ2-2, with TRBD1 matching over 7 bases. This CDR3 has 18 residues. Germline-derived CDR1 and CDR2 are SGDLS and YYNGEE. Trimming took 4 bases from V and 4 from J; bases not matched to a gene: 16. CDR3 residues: CASSPPQGVSWGTGELFF. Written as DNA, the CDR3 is TGTGCCAGCAGCCCACCCCAGGGGGTTAGCTGGGGCACCGGGGAGCTGTTTTTT. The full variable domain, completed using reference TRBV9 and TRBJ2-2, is DSGVTQTPKHLITATGQRVTLRCSPRSGDLSVYWYQQSLDQGLQFLIQYYNGEERAKGNILERFSAQQFPDLHSELNLSSLELGDSALYFCASSPPQGVSWGTGELFFGEGSRLTVL.

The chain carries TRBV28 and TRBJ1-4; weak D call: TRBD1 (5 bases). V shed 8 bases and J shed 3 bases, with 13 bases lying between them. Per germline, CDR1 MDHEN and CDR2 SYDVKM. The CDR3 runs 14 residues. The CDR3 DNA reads TGTGCCAGCTCAAGACCAGGGTCTAATGAAAAACTGTTTTTT. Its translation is CASSRPGSNEKLFF.

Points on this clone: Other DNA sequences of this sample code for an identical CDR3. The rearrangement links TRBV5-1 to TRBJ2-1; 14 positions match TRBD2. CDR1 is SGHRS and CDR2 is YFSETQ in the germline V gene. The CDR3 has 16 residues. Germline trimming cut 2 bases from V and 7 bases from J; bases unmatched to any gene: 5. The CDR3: CASSLTGTSGGNEQFF. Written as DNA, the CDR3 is TGCGCCAGCAGCTTAACCGGGACTAGCGGGGGTAATGAGCAGTTCTTC. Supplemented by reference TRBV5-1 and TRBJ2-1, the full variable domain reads KAGVTQTPRYLIKTRGQQVTLSCSPISGHRSVSWYQQTPGQGLQFLFEYFSETQRNKGNFPGRFSGRQFSNSRSEMNVSTLELGDSALYLCASSLTGTSGGNEQFFGPGTRLTVL.

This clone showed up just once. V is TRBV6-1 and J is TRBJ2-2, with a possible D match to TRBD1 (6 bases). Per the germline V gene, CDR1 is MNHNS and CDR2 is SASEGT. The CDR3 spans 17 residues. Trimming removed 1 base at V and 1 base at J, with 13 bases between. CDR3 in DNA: TGTGCCAGCAGTGAAGGGCAGGACAGCATGAACACCGGGGAGCTGTTTTTT. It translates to CASSEGQDSMNTGELFF.

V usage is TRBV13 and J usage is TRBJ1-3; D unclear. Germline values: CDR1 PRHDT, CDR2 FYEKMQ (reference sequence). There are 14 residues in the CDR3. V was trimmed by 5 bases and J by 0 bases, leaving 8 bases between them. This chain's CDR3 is CASSQTASGNTIYF. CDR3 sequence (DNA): TGTGCCAGCAGCCAAACTGCCTCTGGAAACACCATATATTTT.

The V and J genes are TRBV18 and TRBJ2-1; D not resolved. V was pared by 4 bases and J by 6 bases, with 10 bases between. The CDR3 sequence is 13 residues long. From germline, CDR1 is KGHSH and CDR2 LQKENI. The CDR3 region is CASSQTVPNEQFF. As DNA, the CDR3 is TGTGCCAGCTCACAAACAGTGCCCAATGAGCAGTTCTTC.

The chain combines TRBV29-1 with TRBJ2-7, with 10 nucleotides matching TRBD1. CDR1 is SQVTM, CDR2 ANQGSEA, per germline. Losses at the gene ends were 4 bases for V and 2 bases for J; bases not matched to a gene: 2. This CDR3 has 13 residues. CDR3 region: CSVAGQGTYEQYF. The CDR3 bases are TGCAGCGTTGCGGGACAGGGGACCTACGAGCAGTACTTC.

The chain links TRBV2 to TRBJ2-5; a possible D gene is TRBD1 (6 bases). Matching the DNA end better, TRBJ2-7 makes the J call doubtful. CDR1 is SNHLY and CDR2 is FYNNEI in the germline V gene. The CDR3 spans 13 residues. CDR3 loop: CASTPDRFYEQYF. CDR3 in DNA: TGTGCCAGCACTCCGGACAGATTCTACGAGCAGTACTTC.

CDR3 region: CATQFTPTGEYTEAFF. The CDR3 nucleotides read TGTGCCACCCAATTCACGCCGACAGGGGAGTACACTGAAGCTTTCTTT. The rearrangement links TRBV10-3 to TRBJ1-1, with 8 bases fitting TRBD1. Germline assignment: CDR1 ENHRY and CDR2 SYGVKD. CDR3 size: 16 residues. V lost 10 bases, J lost 3 bases, and 16 bases stayed unmatched.

The CDR3 sequence: CASDPGGVADTQYF. CDR3 sequence (DNA): TGTGCCAGCGACCCCGGGGGGGTGGCAGATACGCAGTATTTT. This chain uses TRBV19 with TRBJ2-3; TRBD2 aligns across 8 bases. Per germline, CDR1 LNHDA and CDR2 SQIVND (reference sequence). The CDR3 extends over 14 amino acids. The junction had 9 bases not matched to a gene; V was cut back by 9 bases and J by 4 bases.

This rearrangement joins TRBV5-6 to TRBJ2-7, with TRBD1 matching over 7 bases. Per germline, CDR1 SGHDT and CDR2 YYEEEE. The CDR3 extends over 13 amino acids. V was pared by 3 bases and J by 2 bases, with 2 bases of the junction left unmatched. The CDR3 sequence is CASSYRGPYEQYF. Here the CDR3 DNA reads TGTGCCAGCAGCTACAGGGGCCCCTACGAGCAGTACTTC.

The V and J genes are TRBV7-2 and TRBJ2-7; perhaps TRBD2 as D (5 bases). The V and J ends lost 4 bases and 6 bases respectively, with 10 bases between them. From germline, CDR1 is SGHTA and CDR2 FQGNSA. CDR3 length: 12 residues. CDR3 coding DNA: TGTGCCAGCAGCTGGTCCGGGGTCGAGCAGTACTTC. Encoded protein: CASSWSGVEQYF.

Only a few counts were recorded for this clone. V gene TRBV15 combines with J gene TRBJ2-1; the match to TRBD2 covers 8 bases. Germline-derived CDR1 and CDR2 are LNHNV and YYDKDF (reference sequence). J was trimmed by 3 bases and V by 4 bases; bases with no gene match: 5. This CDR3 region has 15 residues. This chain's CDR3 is CATSKTSGIYNEQFF. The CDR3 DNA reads TGTGCCACCAGCAAAACTAGCGGAATCTACAATGAGCAGTTCTTC.

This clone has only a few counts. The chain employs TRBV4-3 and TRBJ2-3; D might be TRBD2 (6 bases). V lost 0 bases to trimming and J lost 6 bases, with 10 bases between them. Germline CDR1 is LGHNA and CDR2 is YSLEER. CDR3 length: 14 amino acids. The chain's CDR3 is CASSQELAKDTQYF. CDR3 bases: TGCGCCAGCAGCCAAGAACTAGCTAAGGATACGCAGTATTTT.

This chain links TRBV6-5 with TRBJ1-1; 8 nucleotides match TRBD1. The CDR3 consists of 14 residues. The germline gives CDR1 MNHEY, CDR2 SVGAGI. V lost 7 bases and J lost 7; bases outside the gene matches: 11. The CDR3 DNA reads TGTGCCAGCATCAGGGGGCCAGGGCCGTTTGAAGCTTTCTTT. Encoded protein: CASIRGPGPFEAFF.

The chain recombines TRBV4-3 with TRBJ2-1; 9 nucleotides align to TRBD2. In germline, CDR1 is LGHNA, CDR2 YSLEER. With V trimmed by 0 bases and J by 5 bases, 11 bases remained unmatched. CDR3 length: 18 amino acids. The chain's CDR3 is CASSQDPAGGPQDNEQFF. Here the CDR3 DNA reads TGCGCCAGCAGCCAAGATCCAGCGGGAGGTCCTCAAGACAATGAGCAGTTCTTC.

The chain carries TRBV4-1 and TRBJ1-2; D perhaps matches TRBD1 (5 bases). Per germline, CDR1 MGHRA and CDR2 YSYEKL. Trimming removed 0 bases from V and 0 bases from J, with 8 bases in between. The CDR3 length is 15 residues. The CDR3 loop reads CASSQDRGANYGYTF. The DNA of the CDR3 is TGCGCCAGCAGCCAAGATCGGGGGGCTAACTATGGCTACACCTTC.

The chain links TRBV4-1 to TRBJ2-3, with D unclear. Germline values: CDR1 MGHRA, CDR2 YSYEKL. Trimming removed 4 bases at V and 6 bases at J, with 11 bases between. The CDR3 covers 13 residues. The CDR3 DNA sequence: TGCGCCAGCAGCCGGATCCTCGGGGATACGCAGTATTTT. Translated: CASSRILGDTQYF.

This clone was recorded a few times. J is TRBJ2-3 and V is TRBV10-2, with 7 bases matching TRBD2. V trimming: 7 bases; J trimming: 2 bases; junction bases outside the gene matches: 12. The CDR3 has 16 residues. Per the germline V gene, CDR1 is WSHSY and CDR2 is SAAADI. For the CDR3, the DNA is TGCGCCAGCAAACTTGCGGGGAGGGAGGTCACAGATACGCAGTATTTT. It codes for CASKLAGREVTDTQYF.

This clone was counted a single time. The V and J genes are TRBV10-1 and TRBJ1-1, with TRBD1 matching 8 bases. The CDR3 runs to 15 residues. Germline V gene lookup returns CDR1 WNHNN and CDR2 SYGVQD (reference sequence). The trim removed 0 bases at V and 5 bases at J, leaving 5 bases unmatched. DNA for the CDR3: TGCGCCAGCAGTGAGTCGAGACAGGGGATGACTGAAGCTTTCTTT. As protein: CASSESRQGMTEAFF.

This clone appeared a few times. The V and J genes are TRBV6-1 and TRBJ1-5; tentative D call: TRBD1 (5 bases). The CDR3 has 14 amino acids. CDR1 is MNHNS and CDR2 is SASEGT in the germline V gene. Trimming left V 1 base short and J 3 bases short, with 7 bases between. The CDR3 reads CASSEDRLNQPQHF. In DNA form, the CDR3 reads TGTGCCAGCAGTGAAGACAGGCTCAATCAGCCCCAGCATTTT.

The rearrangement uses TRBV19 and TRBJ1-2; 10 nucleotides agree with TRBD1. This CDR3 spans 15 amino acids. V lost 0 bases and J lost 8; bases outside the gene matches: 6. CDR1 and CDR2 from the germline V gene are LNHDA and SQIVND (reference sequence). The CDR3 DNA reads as TGTGCCAGTAGTATAGAGACAGGGGGCGCGAAGGGCTACACCTTC. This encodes CASSIETGGAKGYTF.